Listed below are T cell receptor beta chains from one sample, sequenced in a study of regulatory T cells in long-lasting Graves disease. TCRdb used MiXCR to reprocess the multiplex PCR reads, holding one entry per CDR3 protein. The sample records over 250,000 distinct CDR3 sequences, roughly 21% being singletons. Source: peripheral blood mononuclear cells (PBMCs), taken when the disease was refractory, from a patient treated with antithyroid drugs. The origin of the receptors is a female donor with Graves disease. Each CDR3 is given with its conserved first and last residue. D genes are given only for firm matches. Clone size is shown for a subset of rows, as once, few, many or a class of expanded clone.

J gene | D gene | V gene | clone size | CDR3 DNA | CDR3 protein
TRBJ2-2 | TRBD2 | TRBV3-1 | NA | TGTGCCAGCAGCCAAGGACTAGCCGAGAACACCGGGGAGCTGTTTTTT | CASSQGLAENTGELFF
TRBJ2-3 | TRBD2 | TRBV7-3 | NA | TGCGCCAGCAGCTCCCGTCGGACTAGTGGCACAGATACGCAGTATTTT | CASSSRRTSGTDTQYF
TRBJ2-7 | NA | TRBV28 | many | TGTGCCAGCAGTTTACCGGGATTGGCCTACGAGCAGTACTTC | CASSLPGLAYEQYF
TRBJ2-5 | NA | TRBV3-1 | many | TGTGCCAGCAATCCTGGGATTAGGGAGACCCAGTACTTC | CASNPGIRETQYF
TRBJ2-7 | NA | TRBV29-1 | few | TGCAGCGTTGGACCCACAGGGAACGAGCAGTACTTC | CSVGPTGNEQYF
TRBJ1-2 | TRBD1 | TRBV6-1 | NA | TGTGCCAGCAGAAACGGACAGGGTCTTGGCTACACCTTC | CASRNGQGLGYTF
TRBJ2-5 | TRBD1 | TRBV20-1 | few | TGCAGTGCTGCGAAGAGACAGGGAGAAGAGACCCAGTACTTC | CSAAKRQGEETQYF
TRBJ1-6 | NA | TRBV7-2 | few | TGTGCCAGCAGCCCGGACGCGGGTTCACCCCTCCACTTT | CASSPDAGSPLHF
TRBJ2-7 | NA | TRBV30 | many | TGTGCCTGGAGTGTACCCTCGCCCACTCACGAGCAGTACTTC | CAWSVPSPTHEQYF
TRBJ1-6 | NA | TRBV7-2 | NA | TGTGCCAGCAGCCCCCGGGGGGGGGGCTCACCCCTCCACTTT | CASSPRGGGSPLHF
TRBJ1-5 | TRBD1 | TRBV28 | many | TGTGCCAGCAGCACGACAGGGGGCGCGAATCAGCCCCAGCATTTT | CASSTTGGANQPQHF
TRBJ1-6 | NA | TRBV30 | many | TGTGCCTGCGGATCACCCCTCCACTTT | CACGSPLHF
TRBJ2-5 | NA | TRBV9 | NA | TGTGCCAGCAGCTTAAGTGGGTTGGAAGGAGAGACCCAGTACTTC | CASSLSGLEGETQYF
TRBJ1-2 | NA | TRBV6-1 | many | TGTGCCAGCAGTACAGCGGGAGGCTACACCTTC | CASSTAGGYTF
TRBJ2-5 | NA | TRBV7-2 | many | TGTGCCAGCAGCTTAGCATCTGGGGCTGGGGAGACCCAGTACTTC | CASSLASGAGETQYF
TRBJ2-2 | NA | TRBV6-2/TRBV6-3 | NA | TGTGCCAGCAGTCTTGCCCCTTACACCGGGGAGCTGTTTTTT | CASSLAPYTGELFF
TRBJ1-3 | TRBD1 | TRBV30 | few | TGTGCCTGGAATTTGGGGGACAGCTCTGGAAACACCATATATTTT | CAWNLGDSSGNTIYF
TRBJ1-6 | NA | TRBV11-2 | NA | TGTGCCAGCAGCTTTGCGGGGAGGGGGAATTCACCCCTCCACTTT | CASSFAGRGNSPLHF
TRBJ2-7 | NA | TRBV6-2/TRBV6-3 | NA | TGTGCCAGCAGTTACAATCGTGCCTACGAGCAGTACTTC | CASSYNRAYEQYF
TRBJ2-1 | TRBD2 | TRBV6-1 | NA | TGTGCCAGCAGGGGGACCGGGACTAGCGCCGACAATGAGCAGTTCTTC | CASRGTGTSADNEQFF
TRBJ1-3 | NA | TRBV2 | many | TGTGCCAGCAGACCTACAGGGCCTGGAAACACCATATATTTT | CASRPTGPGNTIYF
TRBJ1-2 | NA | TRBV4-3 | NA | TGCGCCAGCAGGCAGGGACGGCGGCAGGGCTACACCTTC | CASRQGRRQGYTF
TRBJ2-7 | TRBD1 | TRBV6-2/TRBV6-3 | many | TGTGCCAGCAGTTTGACAGGGTACCTCGAGCAGTACTTC | CASSLTGYLEQYF
TRBJ2-7 | TRBD2 | TRBV28 | few | TGTGCCAGCAGGGGACTAGCGGAGACCTACGAGCAGTACTTC | CASRGLAETYEQYF
TRBJ2-7 | TRBD1 | TRBV2 | many | TGTGCCAGCAGCTTCCTGACAGGGCTCGCCGACGAGCAGTACTTC | CASSFLTGLADEQYF
TRBJ2-2 | NA | TRBV6-2/TRBV6-3 | NA | TGTGCCAGCAGTTACCCACCCCTACTTTACACCGGGGAGCTGTTTTTT | CASSYPPLLYTGELFF
TRBJ2-7 | NA | TRBV10-2 | few | TGCGCCAGCAGTGGAGGTGGAGCCTACGAGCAGTACTTC | CASSGGGAYEQYF
TRBJ1-1 | NA | TRBV6-1 | many | TGTGCCAGCAGTATCGAGGAGGGTGAGACTGAAGCTTTCTTT | CASSIEEGETEAFF
TRBJ1-2 | NA | TRBV6-1 | NA | TGTGCCAGCAGGGGGAGTAACTATGGCTACACCTTC | CASRGSNYGYTF
TRBJ1-2 | NA | TRBV2 | many | TGTGCCAGCAGTGAATACAGGGCGAGCTATGGCTACACCTTC | CASSEYRASYGYTF
TRBJ2-7 | TRBD2 | TRBV7-2 | many | TGTGCCAGCAGCCCGGGACTAGCGGGAGTCGGCCAGTACTTC | CASSPGLAGVGQYF
TRBJ2-3 | NA | TRBV5-1 | NA | TGCGCCAGCAGCCGACTCGGACTCACCACAGATACGCAGTATTTT | CASSRLGLTTDTQYF
TRBJ2-5 | NA | TRBV7-8 | many | TGTGCCAGCAGCTTACTGACAGGAAAAGAGACCCAGTACTTC | CASSLLTGKETQYF
TRBJ2-5 | NA | TRBV10-2 | many | TGCGCCAGCAGTGAAGGCAGGTACCAAGAGACCCAGTACTTC | CASSEGRYQETQYF
TRBJ2-7 | TRBD2 | TRBV7-2 | NA | TGTGCCAGCAGCTTAATTAGCGGGAGTATGTACGAGCAGTACTTC | CASSLISGSMYEQYF
TRBJ2-7 | NA | TRBV3-1 | many | TGTGCCAGCAGCCAAATGCATCCAGAGGCCGAGCAGTACTTC | CASSQMHPEAEQYF
TRBJ2-7 | NA | TRBV18 | many | TGTGCCAGCTCACCACCGAAGTTCACCTACGAGCAGTACTTC | CASSPPKFTYEQYF
TRBJ1-2 | NA | TRBV5-1 | NA | TGCGCCAGCAGCTTGGGGAATAGGACACCTTTCCTCTACACCTTC | CASSLGNRTPFLYTF
TRBJ2-5 | NA | TRBV2 | many | TGTGCCAGCAGTGACCCGCCGCAAGAGACCCAGTACTTC | CASSDPPQETQYF
TRBJ1-5 | NA | TRBV2 | NA | TGTGCCAGCAGTGGAGGCAGGGATCAGCCCCAGCATTTT | CASSGGRDQPQHF
TRBJ2-2 | TRBD1 | TRBV28 | many | TGTGCCAGCAGTTTGGGACAGCTGAACACCGGGGAGCTGTTTTTT | CASSLGQLNTGELFF
TRBJ2-7 | TRBD2 | TRBV5-1 | few | TGCGCCAGCAGCTCCGGGACTAGCGGGCGGTATTCGAGCGAGCAGTACTTC | CASSSGTSGRYSSEQYF
TRBJ1-3 | NA | TRBV5-6 | few | TGTGCCAGCAGCGTTGGTCTCTCTGGAAACACCATATATTTT | CASSVGLSGNTIYF
TRBJ1-5 | NA | TRBV15 | NA | TGTGCCACCGGAGGGGCCTTATATCAGCCCCAGCATTTT | CATGGALYQPQHF
TRBJ2-1 | NA | TRBV15 | NA | TGTGCCACCAGCCCCGGGGTCTCCTACAATGAGCAGTTCTTC | CATSPGVSYNEQFF
TRBJ2-7 | TRBD2 | TRBV7-2 | many | TGTGCCACCTCCCCAGCTAGCGGTCCCTACGAGCAGTACTTC | CATSPASGPYEQYF
TRBJ2-7 | TRBD2 | TRBV7-8 | few | TGTGCCAGCAGCGTCGGGGAAGCGGGAGTCCCGAAAGGAGGCTACGAGCAGTACTTC | CASSVGEAGVPKGGYEQYF
TRBJ2-3 | TRBD2 | TRBV3-1 | NA | TGTGCCAGCAGCTTGGCGGGAGACGCAGATACGCAGTATTTT | CASSLAGDADTQYF
TRBJ2-7 | NA | TRBV29-1 | few | TGCAGTGCAACGGGCCTCTCCTACGAGCAGTACTTC | CSATGLSYEQYF
TRBJ1-6 | TRBD1 | TRBV7-9 | many | TGTGCCAGCAGCTTACTGGGACAGGCCGATTCACCCCTCCACTTT | CASSLLGQADSPLHF